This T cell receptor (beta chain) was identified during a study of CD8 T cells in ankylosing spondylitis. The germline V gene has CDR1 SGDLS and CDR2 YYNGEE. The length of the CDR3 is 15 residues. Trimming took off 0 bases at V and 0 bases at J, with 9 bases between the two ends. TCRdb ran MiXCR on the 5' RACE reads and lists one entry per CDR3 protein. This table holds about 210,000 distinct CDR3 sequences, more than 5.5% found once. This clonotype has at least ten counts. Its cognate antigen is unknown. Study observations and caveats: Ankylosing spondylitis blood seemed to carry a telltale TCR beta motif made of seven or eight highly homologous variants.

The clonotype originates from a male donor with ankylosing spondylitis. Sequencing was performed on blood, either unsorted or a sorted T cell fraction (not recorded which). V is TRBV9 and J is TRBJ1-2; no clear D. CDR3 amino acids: CASSVGNGSNYGYTF. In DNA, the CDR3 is TGTGCCAGCAGCGTAGGGAACGGATCTAACTATGGCTACACCTTC.